The text below deals with one T cell receptor beta chain. Its antigen is as yet unknown. This sample was included in a study of T cell responses to AZD1222 COVID-19 vaccine. Study outcomes and limitations: Baseline seropositivity characterized only a handful of AZD1222 recipients. Clonal diversity may have been underestimated, and the donors were mostly white British, with more females than males.

The CDR3 loop spans 14 amino acids. With 5 bases removed from V and 4 bases from J, the gap between germline ends came to 14 bases. In germline, CDR1 is MNHNS, CDR2 SASEGT. TCRdb keeps only in-frame clones here, not all; method: immunoSEQ multiplex PCR. The table has around 130,000 clones, around 94% seen once. The TCR was taken from an adult in good health. The chain carries TRBV6-1 and TRBJ1-1, with a tentative D call TRBD1 (5 bases). The sequenced sample was peripheral blood, obtained on day 0 of AZD1222 vaccination. The CDR3 spells CASSPLAGGTEAFF. The DNA for the CDR3 is TGTGCCAGCAGTCCCCTAGCCGGGGGCACTGAAGCTTTCTTT.